This T cell receptor (beta chain) was found in a study of blood T cells in healthy people across ages. At least ten counts were recorded for this clonotype. The use of a sample-barcoded 5' primer and a J-beta primer mix characterized a second PCR of roughly 7 to 12 cycles. Each CDR3 protein is one row after TCRdb ran MiXCR on the 5' RACE reads. This sample has around 670,000 distinct CDR3 sequences, with around 31% found just once. V shed 3 bases and J shed 4 bases, with 6 bases lying between them. The germline V gene has CDR1 KGHDR and CDR2 SFDVKD. The CDR3 length is 13 residues. V and J are TRBV24-1 and TRBJ1-5, with D uncertain. Sequencing used blood. The sequence was collected from a woman over 75 in good health. The CDR3 DNA is TGTGCCACCAGTGATCACTCTAATCAGCCCCAGCATTTT. Its protein product is CATSDHSNQPQHF.